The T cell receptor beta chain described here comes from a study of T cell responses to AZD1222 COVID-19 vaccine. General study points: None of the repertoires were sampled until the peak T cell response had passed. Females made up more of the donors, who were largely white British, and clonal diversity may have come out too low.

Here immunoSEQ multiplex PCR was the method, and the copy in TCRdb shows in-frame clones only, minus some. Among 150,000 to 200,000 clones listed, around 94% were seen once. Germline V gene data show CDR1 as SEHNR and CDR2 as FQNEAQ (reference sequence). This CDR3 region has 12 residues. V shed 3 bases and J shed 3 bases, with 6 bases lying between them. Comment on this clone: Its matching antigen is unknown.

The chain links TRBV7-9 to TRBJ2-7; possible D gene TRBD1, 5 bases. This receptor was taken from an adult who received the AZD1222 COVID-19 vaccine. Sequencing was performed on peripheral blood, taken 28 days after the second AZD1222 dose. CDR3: CASSLGRYEQYF. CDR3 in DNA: TGTGCCAGCAGCTTGGGGCGCTACGAGCAGTACTTC.